A selection of T cell receptor beta chains follows, all from one sample in a study of blood T cell repertoires in COVID-19. Assay used: immunoSEQ multiplex PCR; TCRdb lists only in-frame clones, some missing. The sample shows about 310,000 clones, about 90% of them seen only once. The source material was peripheral blood. The origin of the receptors is a woman in her 30s with COVID-19, enrolled during active disease. Each CDR3 is given with its conserved first and last residue.

>TRBJ1-6|TRBV5-1
CASSATGKDSPLHF
>TRBJ1-2|TRBV29-1
CSVLGTGGYGYTF
>TRBJ2-7|TRBV5-1
CASSLGDRLGSSIFYEQYF
>TRBJ2-2|TRBV7-9
CASSLASDTGELFF
>TRBJ1-1|TRBV7-2
CASSSLTGTEAFF
>TRBJ2-1|TRBV6-2/TRBV6-3
CASSDSSYEFF
>TRBJ2-4|TRBV7-8
CASSFLLAGGERGQLALDIQYF
>TRBJ2-1|TRBV6-4
CASSELGLAGGPNEQFF
>TRBJ2-7|TRBV28
CASTTAGQVGFHEQYF
>TRBJ2-3|TRBV18
CASSPRDSRTDTQYF
>TRBJ1-2|TRBV12-3/TRBV12-4
CASSLGTQMSYTF
>TRBJ2-1|TRBV19
CASRRRGRDSYNEQFF
>TRBJ2-1|TRBV3-1/TRBV3-2
CASSHTVPLYNEQFF
>TRBJ2-1|TRBV18
CASSPDDTSSYNEQFF
>TRBJ1-2|TRBV5-4
CASSSTGTGGYTF
>TRBJ2-7|TRBV3-1/TRBV3-2
CASSQEGRLAGGNEQYF
>TRBJ2-7|TRBV27
CASSLSFGGQGGSEQYF
>TRBJ1-2|TRBV7-2
CASRRPGQGVIGDYGYTF
>TRBJ2-2|TRBV14
CASSPGTGRNTGELFF
>TRBJ1-2|TRBV2
CASSGWGVRGYTF
>TRBJ2-6|TRBV18
CASSPSGHPSGANVLTF
>TRBJ2-7|TRBV10-1
CASSRLAERGSHEQYF
>TRBJ1-1|TRBV2
CASGQRTEAFF
>TRBJ2-2|TRBV3-1/TRBV3-2
CASQQGVATGELFF
>TRBJ1-6|TRBV5-1
CASSSGREPSYNSPLHF
>TRBJ1-4|TRBV18
CASSPERIVRNEKLFF
>TRBJ2-3|TRBV5-6
CASSLGAETGDTQYF
>TRBJ1-2|TRBV3-1/TRBV3-2
CASSQAVTGSYGYTF
>TRBJ1-5|TRBV18
CASSPNRGLSNQPQHF
>TRBJ1-1|TRBV12-3/TRBV12-4
CASSWGANTEAFF
>TRBJ2-7|TRBV9
CASSVGGTSVSYEQYF
>TRBJ2-6|TRBV5-5
CASRGAGANVLTF